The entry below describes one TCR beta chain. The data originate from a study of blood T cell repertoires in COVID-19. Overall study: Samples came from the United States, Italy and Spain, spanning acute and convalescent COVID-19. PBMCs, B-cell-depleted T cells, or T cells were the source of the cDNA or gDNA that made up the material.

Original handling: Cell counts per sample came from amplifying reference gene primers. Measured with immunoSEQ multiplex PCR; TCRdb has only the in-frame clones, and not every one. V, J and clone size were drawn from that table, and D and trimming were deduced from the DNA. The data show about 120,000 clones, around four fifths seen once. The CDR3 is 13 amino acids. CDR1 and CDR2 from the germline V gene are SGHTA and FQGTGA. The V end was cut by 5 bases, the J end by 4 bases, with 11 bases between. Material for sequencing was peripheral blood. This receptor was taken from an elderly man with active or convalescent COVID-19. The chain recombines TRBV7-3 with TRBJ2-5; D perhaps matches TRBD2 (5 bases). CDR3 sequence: CASSPRSGETQYF. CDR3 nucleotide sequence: TGTGCCAGCAGCCCCAGAAGCGGAGAGACCCAGTACTTC. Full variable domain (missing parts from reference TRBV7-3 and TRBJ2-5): GAGVSQTPSNKVTEKGKYVELRCDPISGHTALYWYRQSLGQGPEFLIYFQGTGAADDSGLPNDRFFAVRPEGSVSTLKIQRTERGDSAVYLCASSPRSGETQYFGPGTRLLVL.